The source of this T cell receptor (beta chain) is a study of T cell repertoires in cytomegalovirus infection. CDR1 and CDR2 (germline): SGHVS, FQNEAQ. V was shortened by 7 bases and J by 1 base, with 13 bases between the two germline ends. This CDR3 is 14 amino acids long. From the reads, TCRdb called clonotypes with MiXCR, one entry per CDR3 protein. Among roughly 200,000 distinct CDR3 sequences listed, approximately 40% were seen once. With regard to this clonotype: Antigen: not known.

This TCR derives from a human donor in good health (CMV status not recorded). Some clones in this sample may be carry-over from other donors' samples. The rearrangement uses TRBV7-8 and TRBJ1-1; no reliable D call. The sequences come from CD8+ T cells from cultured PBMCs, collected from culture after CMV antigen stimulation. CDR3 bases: TGTGCCAGCACCCCGTCTAATAAGAACACTGAAGCTTTCTTT. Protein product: CASTPSNKNTEAFF.